This T cell receptor (beta chain) originates from a study of OX40 agonist ivuxolimab in advanced cancers. This CDR3 has 11 amino acids. With 4 bases removed from V and 7 bases from J, the gap between germline ends came to 10 bases. Germline loops: CDR1 GTSNPN, CDR2 SVGIG (reference sequence). The method was immunoSEQ multiplex PCR; TCRdb's version includes in-frame clones alone and lacks a portion of them. The repertoire consists of about 32,000 clones, with approximately 85% occurring once and the leading ten covering 58%. The rearrangement links TRBV30 to TRBJ1-2; D unclear. The source was CD4+ or CD8+ T cells sorted from blood, collected in a trial of the OX40 agonist ivuxolimab. The sequence was collected from an adult with an advanced solid tumor such as melanoma, head and neck, liver or kidney cancer. The CDR3 spells CAWTKAAGYTF. The CDR3 DNA reads as TGTGCCTGGACGAAGGCGGCTGGCTACACCTTC. Full variable domain (missing parts from reference TRBV30 and TRBJ1-2): SQTIHQWPATLVQPVGSPLSLECTVEGTSNPNLYWYRQAAGRGLQLLFYSVGIGQISSEVPQNLSASRPQDRQFILSSKKLLLSDSGFYLCAWTKAAGYTFGSGTRLTVV.